These T cell receptor beta chains were read from a single sample in a study of molecular identifiers for immune sequencing clone quantification. TCRdb fed the PCR reads into MiXCR, producing one record per CDR3 protein. The table lists about half a million distinct CDR3 sequences, roughly 26% of them singletons. What was sequenced was naive CD8+ T cells from blood, with Jurkat cell RNA spiked in. These receptor sequences come from a human donor in good health. Some libraries in this study had Jurkat cell RNA spiked in. Each CDR3 is given with its conserved first and last residue. D genes are given only for firm matches. Rows give clone size only sometimes, using once, few, many, or a class for an expanded clone.

j_call | v_call | clone_size | d_call | cdr3_nt | cdr3_aa
TRBJ2-5 | TRBV5-4 | many | . | TGTGCCAGCAGCTGGGGGGTTTCTTTTGGTGAGACCCAGTACTTC | CASSWGVSFGETQYF
TRBJ2-5 | TRBV12-3/TRBV12-4 | many | TRBD1 | TGTGCCAGCAGTCACGAACCGGGACAGGGGACCCCAGAGACCCAGTACTTC | CASSHEPGQGTPETQYF
TRBJ2-3 | TRBV20-1 | . | TRBD1 | TGCAGTGCTAGAGGGCAGCCGGCCGTGACAGGGGCCACAGATACGCAGTATTTT | CSARGQPAVTGATDTQYF
TRBJ2-7 | TRBV6-2/TRBV6-3 | . | . | TGTGCCAGCAGTTGGGACCAGTACGAGCAGTACTTC | CASSWDQYEQYF
TRBJ2-3 | TRBV28 | many | . | TGTGCCAGCAGTTTATTCCAGGGGACGGTCACAGATACGCAGTATTTT | CASSLFQGTVTDTQYF
TRBJ2-3 | TRBV7-6 | few | . | TGTGCCAGCAGCGGGGGGTGGGCGGATACGCAGTATTTT | CASSGGWADTQYF
TRBJ2-7 | TRBV5-1 | . | . | TGCGCCAGCAGCTTGGAGTCTTGGGACGAGCAGTACTTC | CASSLESWDEQYF
TRBJ2-7 | TRBV20-1 | many | . | TGCAGTGCTAGAGGACTGAATTCCTACGAGCAGTACTTC | CSARGLNSYEQYF
TRBJ2-3 | TRBV6-1 | . | . | TGTGCCAGCATTCTCGGACTGAGCACAGATACGCAGTATTTT | CASILGLSTDTQYF
TRBJ2-7 | TRBV29-1 | many | TRBD2 | TGCAGCGTTGTAACGCTAGCGGGAGACGGCGAGCAGTACTTC | CSVVTLAGDGEQYF
TRBJ2-3 | TRBV30 | . | TRBD2 | TGTGCCTGGAGCCCGGGACTAGCCCCGGGGGATACGCAGTATTTT | CAWSPGLAPGDTQYF
TRBJ2-7 | TRBV10-3 | many | . | TGTGCCATCAGTGAGGGCCTCGAGCCCTACGAGCAGTACTTC | CAISEGLEPYEQYF
TRBJ1-1 | TRBV5-1 | . | . | TGCGCCAGCAGGATAGGGAACACTGAAGCTTTCTTT | CASRIGNTEAFF
TRBJ2-1 | TRBV7-2 | many | TRBD2 | TGTGCCAGCAGCTCTAGCGGGGGGGATTTCCGCTACAATGAGCAGTTCTTC | CASSSSGGDFRYNEQFF
TRBJ1-2 | TRBV19 | few | . | TGTGCCAGTAGTCCGGGGGACCCTAACTATGGCTACACCTTC | CASSPGDPNYGYTF
TRBJ2-4 | TRBV4-2 | . | . | TGTGCCAGCAGCCAAGATTGGGGCCAGGTTGGACGGTCCAAAAACATTCAGTACTTC | CASSQDWGQVGRSKNIQYF
TRBJ2-7 | TRBV20-1 | many | TRBD1 | TGCAGTGCACCGACAGGGTTGCCGGGCTACGAGCAGTACTTC | CSAPTGLPGYEQYF
TRBJ2-2 | TRBV27 | few | TRBD2 | TGTGCCAGCACCCTAGCGGGGAGGACCGGGGAGCTGTTTTTT | CASTLAGRTGELFF
TRBJ2-7 | TRBV5-1 | many | . | TGCGCCAGCAGCTTGGAGGCAGGGACGGATTATGACGAGCAGTACTTC | CASSLEAGTDYDEQYF
TRBJ1-1 | TRBV30 | many | . | TGTGCCTGGAGTGTAGGTCAGGGAGACACTGAAGCTTTCTTT | CAWSVGQGDTEAFF
TRBJ2-7 | TRBV6-1 | few | . | TGTGCCAGCAGCGATCCCGGCAGCTACTCCTACGAGCAGTACTTC | CASSDPGSYSYEQYF
TRBJ2-3 | TRBV4-2 | . | . | TGTGCCAGCAGCCAAGAAAGAGGTGGAGGGACCCACACAGATACGCAGTATTTT | CASSQERGGGTHTDTQYF
TRBJ2-7 | TRBV19 | . | . | TGTGCCACCTCCATCCCAGGGTCCCACAACGAGCAGTACTTC | CATSIPGSHNEQYF
TRBJ1-1 | TRBV13 | many | . | TGTGCCAGCAGCTACTCCGCAGGGGCTGCTGAAGCTTTCTTT | CASSYSAGAAEAFF
TRBJ1-1 | TRBV7-9 | . | . | TGTGCCAGCAGCTTCCCGGGATTAACTGAAGCTTTCTTT | CASSFPGLTEAFF
TRBJ1-4 | TRBV9 | few | TRBD1 | TGTGCCAGCAGCGTAGAAGGACGGACAGGGGGTGAAAAACTGTTTTTT | CASSVEGRTGGEKLFF
TRBJ2-1 | TRBV30 | . | . | TGTGCCTCCTCACCAAAGGCCTTCTCATTGGAGTTCTTC | CASSPKAFSLEFF
TRBJ2-3 | TRBV6-1 | many | . | TGTGCCAGCAGTGATAAGGTCGACAGCCTCGATACGCAGTATTTT | CASSDKVDSLDTQYF
TRBJ2-1 | TRBV28 | few | TRBD2 | TGTGCCAGCAGTTTAATCCTAGCGGGAGTGTTAACCGGTGAGCAGTTCTTC | CASSLILAGVLTGEQFF
TRBJ2-7 | TRBV14 | few | . | TGTGCCAGCAGCCAAGAGACCTACTACGAGCAGTACTTC | CASSQETYYEQYF
TRBJ1-4 | TRBV4-1 | . | . | TGCGCCAGCAGCCAAGGTATACAGGGCACTAATGAAAAACTGTTTTTT | CASSQGIQGTNEKLFF
TRBJ1-2 | TRBV14 | . | . | TGTGCCAGCAGCCAAGAAAGGAACAGGCCCCACTATGGCTACACCTTC | CASSQERNRPHYGYTF
TRBJ2-7 | TRBV20-1 | . | . | TGCAGTGCTAGACCCCAGGGGCTCTCCTACGAGCAGTACTTC | CSARPQGLSYEQYF
TRBJ2-1 | TRBV4-1 | . | . | TGCGCCAGCAGCCAGGTTCAGTGGGGCGATGAGCAGTTCTTC | CASSQVQWGDEQFF
TRBJ2-7 | TRBV4-3 | . | TRBD2 | TGCGCCAGCAGCCAAGATGCTAGCGGGAGTCTCCTCTACGAGCAGTACTTC | CASSQDASGSLLYEQYF
TRBJ2-2 | TRBV5-6 | . | . | TGTGCCAGCAGCCCGTTTGCGGGACCCACCGGGGAGCTGTTTTTT | CASSPFAGPTGELFF
TRBJ2-7 | TRBV4-3 | . | . | TGCGCCAGCAGCCAGGGACAAAGCTACGAGCCGTACTTC | CASSQGQSYEPYF